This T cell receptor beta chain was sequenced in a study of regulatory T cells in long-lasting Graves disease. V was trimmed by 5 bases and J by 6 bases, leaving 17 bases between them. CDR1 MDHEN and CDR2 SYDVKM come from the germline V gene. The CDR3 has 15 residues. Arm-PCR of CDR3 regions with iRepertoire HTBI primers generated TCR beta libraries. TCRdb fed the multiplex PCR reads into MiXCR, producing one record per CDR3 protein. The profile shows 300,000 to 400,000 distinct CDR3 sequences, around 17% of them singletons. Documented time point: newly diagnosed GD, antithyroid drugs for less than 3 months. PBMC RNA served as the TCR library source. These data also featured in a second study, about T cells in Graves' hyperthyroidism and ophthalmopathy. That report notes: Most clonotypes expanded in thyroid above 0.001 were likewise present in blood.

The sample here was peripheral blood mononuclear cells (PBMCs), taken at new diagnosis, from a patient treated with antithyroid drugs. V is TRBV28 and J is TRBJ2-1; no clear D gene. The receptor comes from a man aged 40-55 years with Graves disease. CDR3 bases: TGTGCCAGCAGTCCAATTTTTCTCCCCTGCAATGAGCAGTTCTTC. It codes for CASSPIFLPCNEQFF. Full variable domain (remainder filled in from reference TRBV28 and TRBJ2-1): DVKVTQSSRYLVKRTGEKVFLECVQDMDHENMFWYRQDPGLGLRLIYFSYDVKMKEKGDIPEGYSVSREKKERFSLILESASTNQTSMYLCASSPIFLPCNEQFFGPGTRLTVL.